This T cell receptor beta chain was recovered during a study of CD8 T cells in Susac syndrome. Overall study context: Blood was drawn from Susac syndrome patients while they were therapy-naive, on corticosteroids, or on intravenous immunoglobulin alone.

Negative isolation yielded the CD8+ and CD4+ T cells, while FACS enriched the TEMRA cells. The RNA, roughly 0.5 to 1 ug, was put through reverse transcription using random hexamers. A multiplex approach, immunoSEQ multiplex PCR, amplified TCR beta CDR3 across 54 Vbeta and 13 Jbeta. TCRdb re-analysed the immunoSEQ multiplex PCR reads in MiXCR, keeping a single row per CDR3 protein. The repertoire holds about 240,000 distinct CDR3 sequences, almost 97% seen once, with under 0.12% in the top ten. Trimming took 6 bases from V and 8 from J; bases not matched to a gene: 9. This CDR3 spans 14 amino acids. Specimen: CD4+ T cells from PBMCs. This chain links TRBV12-3 or TRBV12-4 with TRBJ1-4; 7 positions agree with TRBD1. This receptor was obtained from a human donor with Susac syndrome. In DNA form, the CDR3 reads TGTGCCAGCAGAGATAACAGGGGTGGGGAAAAACTGTTTTTT. Its protein is CASRDNRGGEKLFF.